Presented here are 18 T cell receptor beta chains from one specimen sequenced in a study of OX40 agonist ivuxolimab in advanced cancers. TCRdb keeps only in-frame clones here, not all; method: immunoSEQ multiplex PCR. The sample holds around 42,000 clones, roughly 88% seen once. The material was CD4+ or CD8+ T cells sorted from blood, obtained in a trial of the OX40 agonist ivuxolimab. These receptors were taken from an adult with an advanced solid tumor such as melanoma, head and neck, liver or kidney cancer.

The V call is TRBV27, the J call TRBJ1-2, with 8 bases identical to TRBD1. The CDR3 runs 15 residues. Germline-derived CDR1 and CDR2 are MNHEY and SMNVEV (reference sequence). Trimming cost V 6 bases and J 3 bases; bases outside gene matches: 9. CDR3 protein: CASSPDRDHHYGYTF. The CDR3 nucleotides are TGTGCCAGCAGCCCGGACAGGGATCATCACTATGGCTACACCTTC.

Only one count was recorded for this clone. This chain uses TRBV4-2 with TRBJ2-5; D is perhaps TRBD1 or TRBD2 (6 bases each). CDR3 length: 15 residues. V lost 4 bases and J 6 bases, leaving 18 bases between the germline ends. Per germline, CDR1 LGHNA and CDR2 YNFKEQ. CDR3 loop: CASSPPGAGRKTQYF. The DNA of the CDR3 is TGTGCCAGCAGCCCCCCGGGGGCGGGGAGAAAGACCCAGTACTTC.

The genes are TRBV7-3 and TRBJ2-2, with D perhaps TRBD2 (5 bases). This CDR3 has 17 amino acids. From germline, CDR1 is SGHTA and CDR2 FQGTGA. Trimming removed 5 bases at V and 5 bases at J, with 21 bases between. The CDR3 protein is CASSPRDDYLRTGELFF. In nucleotides, the CDR3 is TGTGCCAGCAGCCCGCGAGATGACTATCTAAGGACCGGGGAGCTGTTTTTT.

The V and J genes are TRBV5-3 and TRBJ1-5; tentatively, D is TRBD1 (6 bases). TRBV5-3 is recorded as an ORF, its role being uncertain. This CDR3 has 19 residues. The germline V and J ends were trimmed by 6 bases and 0 bases, with 25 bases remaining between them. CDR3 residues: CARILTSEQEGHSNQPQHF. The CDR3 DNA reads as TGTGCCAGAATCCTGACCTCGGAACAGGAGGGACATAGCAATCAGCCCCAGCATTTT.

The chain couples TRBV15 to TRBJ2-7, with D tentatively TRBD2 (6 bases). Deletions cut 2 bases from V and 2 bases from J, with 10 bases between. CDR3 size: 14 residues. Per the germline V gene, CDR1 is LNHNV and CDR2 is YYDKDF (reference sequence). CDR3 region: CATSRRDFTYEQYF. The DNA of the CDR3 is TGTGCCACCAGCAGACGGGACTTCACCTACGAGCAGTACTTC.

The CDR3 loop reads CASSSLSGRAYEQYF. The CDR3 DNA reads TGTGCCAGCAGTTCCCTTTCTGGCAGAGCCTACGAGCAGTACTTC. This chain links TRBV28 with TRBJ2-7; D is undetermined. The CDR3 is made up of 15 amino acids. CDR1 MDHEN and CDR2 SYDVKM come from the germline V gene. Trimming left V 4 bases short and J 2 bases short, with 15 bases between.

The chain employs TRBV6-5 and TRBJ2-3, with TRBD2 as a possible D gene (5 bases). V dropped 6 bases and J dropped 0 bases, with 7 bases sitting between them. CDR1 is MNHEY, CDR2 SVGAGI, per germline. The CDR3 covers 13 residues. The CDR3 spells CASREASTDTQYF. DNA of the CDR3: TGTGCCAGCAGGGAGGCTAGCACAGATACGCAGTATTTT.

As to this clone: The junction shows a germline mismatch at one end, possibly a read error. The V call is TRBV6-1, the J call TRBJ2-1; 13 bases agree with TRBD2. The CDR3 sequence is 15 residues long. CDR1 and CDR2 from the germline V gene are MNHNS and SASEGT. CDR3 coding DNA: TGTGCCAGCAGTGAATCCACTAGCGGGAGGGACCGGGCGGTCTTC. This codes for CASSESTSGRDRAVF.

This chain connects TRBV29-1 to TRBJ2-1; 10 bases align to TRBD1. The J segment lost 8 bases and the V segment lost 1 base, leaving 2 bases of the junction unmatched. The CDR3 runs to 13 residues. Germline CDR1 and CDR2: SQVTM and ANQGSEA. CDR3 coding DNA: TGCAGCGTTGAAGGGGGACAGGGGTATGAGCAGTTCTTC. Translated, it gives CSVEGGQGYEQFF.

The chain recombines TRBV6-6 with TRBJ2-7; D not resolved. In germline, CDR1 is MNHNY, CDR2 SVGAGI (reference sequence). Trimming removed 3 bases at V and 6 bases at J, with 18 bases between. CDR3 length: 15 amino acids. CDR3 nucleotides: TGTGCCAGCAGTTATGGTATGCACAGCTCAACCGAGCAGTACTTC. Protein product: CASSYGMHSSTEQYF.

The chain couples TRBV10-2 to TRBJ1-5; TRBD1 is a possible D gene (6 bases). V lost 2 bases and J 6 bases, leaving 11 bases between the germline ends. Per germline, CDR1 WSHSY and CDR2 SAAADI. The CDR3 is 14 residues long. CDR3 sequence reads: CASSERGGVQPQHF. DNA for the CDR3: TGCGCCAGCAGTGAGAGGGGGGGCGTTCAGCCCCAGCATTTT.

In this sample, this clone turned up once. The CDR3 DNA sequence: TGTGCCGGAGAGGACTCTTCGAACACCGGGGAGCTGTTTTTT. It specifies CAGEDSSNTGELFF. The genes are TRBV6-5 and TRBJ2-2, with D possibly matching TRBD2 (5 bases). V gave up 11 bases and J gave up 0 bases, with 13 bases separating them. The CDR3 has 14 amino acids. CDR1 is MNHEY, CDR2 SVGAGI, per germline.

V gene TRBV28 combines with J gene TRBJ2-3; 10 bases are shared with TRBD1. The V and J ends lost 3 bases and 3 bases, in that order; junction bases with no gene match: 6. Looked up from germline, CDR1 is MDHEN and CDR2 is SYDVKM. CDR3 length: 16 amino acids. For the CDR3, the DNA is TGTGCCAGCAGTTTTTTCCGGGACAGGGGAACAGATACGCAGTATTTT. Its protein product is CASSFFRDRGTDTQYF.

This clone was seen more than once but under ten times. The chain recombines TRBV10-2 with TRBJ2-3, with 9 positions matching TRBD2. This CDR3 has 15 residues. Germline values: CDR1 WSHSY, CDR2 SAAADI. The trim removed 7 bases at V and 2 bases at J, leaving 7 bases unmatched. The CDR3 here is CASTELAGFTDTQYF. Here the CDR3 DNA reads TGCGCCAGCACAGAACTAGCGGGTTTCACAGATACGCAGTATTTT.

This clone came up a few times. The V gene is TRBV27, the J gene TRBJ2-3, with D hard to call. The V and J ends lost 3 bases and 0 bases respectively, with 10 bases between them. This CDR3 is 15 amino acids long. The germline CDR1 and CDR2 sequences are MNHEY and SMNVEV (reference sequence). CDR3 sequence: CASSLYYRSTDTQYF. The CDR3 DNA reads as TGTGCCAGCAGTTTGTACTACCGTAGCACAGATACGCAGTATTTT.

This rearrangement joins TRBV28 to TRBJ2-7; tentatively, D is TRBD1 or TRBD2 (5 bases each). This CDR3 has 15 amino acids. In germline, CDR1 is MDHEN, CDR2 SYDVKM. The V gene lost 5 bases and the J gene lost 0 bases, with 14 bases spanning the gap. The CDR3 region has the DNA TGTGCCAGCAGTGGGGATCGGGACCGCTCCTACGAGCAGTACTTC. As protein: CASSGDRDRSYEQYF. Using reference TRBV28 and TRBJ2-7 for the parts outside the CDR3, the full variable domain is DVKVTQSSRYLVKRTGEKVFLECVQDMDHENMFWYRQDPGLGLRLIYFSYDVKMKEKGDIPEGYSVSREKKERFSLILESASTNQTSMYLCASSGDRDRSYEQYFGPGTRLTVT.

V is TRBV7-8 and J is TRBJ1-5; a weak D match, TRBD1 (6 bases). Germline assignment: CDR1 SGHVS and CDR2 FQNEAQ. V shed 0 bases and J shed 4 bases, with 10 bases lying between them. The CDR3 is 15 amino acids. CDR3 region: CASSLARTDNQPQHF. The CDR3 region has the DNA TGTGCCAGCAGCTTAGCGAGGACAGATAATCAGCCCCAGCATTTT.

This chain joins TRBV18 and TRBJ1-4; D ambiguous. The CDR3 runs 14 residues. Germline CDR1 and CDR2: KGHSH and LQKENI. V lost 0 bases and J 8 bases, leaving 10 bases between the germline ends. CDR3 coding DNA: TGTGCCAGCTCACCACCGTCAGTAGGAGAAAAACTGTTTTTT. Translating it yields CASSPPSVGEKLFF. The variable domain in full, with the rest retrieved from reference TRBV18 and TRBJ1-4, is NAGVMQNPRHLVRRRGQEARLRCSPMKGHSHVYWYRQLPEEGLKFMVYLQKENIIDESGMPKERFSAEFPKEGPSILRIQQVVRGDSAAYFCASSPPSVGEKLFFGSGTQLSVL.